Listed below are T cell receptor beta chains from one sample, sequenced in a study of neoadjuvant anti-PD-1 for oral cavity cancer. Assay: immunoSEQ multiplex PCR; the TCRdb copy retains only in-frame clones and omits some. Of over 80,000 clones in the sample, about 80% were seen once. Sequenced material: PBMCs, taken before nivolumab (anti-PD-1) treatment. The source of these receptors is a person between 40 and 85 years old with oral cavity squamous cell carcinoma. Each CDR3 is given with its conserved first and last residue.

TRBJ1-5 | TRBV20-1 | CSAVVLGPQHF
TRBJ2-3 | TRBV10-1 | CASSQSPTLGDTQYF
TRBJ2-7 | TRBV6-5 | CASRNADRGSYEQYF
TRBJ2-4 | TRBV10-3 | CAISESSAGRNIQYF
TRBJ1-3 | TRBV4-2 | CASSQESPRSDTIYF
TRBJ1-1 | TRBV2 | CASRPLNQGAREAFF
TRBJ2-3 | TRBV15 | CATSTSGAVTDTQYF
TRBJ2-7 | TRBV29-1 | CSVRGQSSYEQYF
TRBJ2-7 | TRBV5-6 | CASSFSGRSGEQYF
TRBJ1-1 | TRBV4-1 | CASSQVDRGLTEAFF
TRBJ2-3 | TRBV5-8 | CASSLEGAGDTQYF
TRBJ1-3 | TRBV30 | CAAGQAFSGNTIYF
TRBJ1-5 | TRBV7-8 | CASSVGSVNQPQHF
TRBJ2-3 | TRBV19 | CASSMGRSFTDTQYF
TRBJ2-3 | TRBV18 | CASSPTRISTDTQYF
TRBJ2-3 | TRBV5-1 | CASSARQTSTDTQYF
TRBJ1-1 | TRBV14 | CASSQGPNTEAFF
TRBJ2-3 | TRBV19 | CASSPHTGNWETQYF
TRBJ1-5 | TRBV27 | CASSLDRSGQPQHF
TRBJ1-2 | TRBV2 | CASIREETYGYTF
TRBJ1-5 | TRBV29-1 | CSVGAGTPGEPQHF
TRBJ2-7 | TRBV6-5 | CASSYSGFEQYF
TRBJ2-5 | TRBV5-4 | CASSFGRGQETQYF
TRBJ1-5 | TRBV6-1 | CASSSGERGQPQHF
TRBJ1-2 | TRBV14 | CASSQFLLLDRATAGYTF
TRBJ1-5 | TRBV6-6 | CASSYGQGNSNQPQHF
TRBJ2-3 | TRBV7-2 | CASSFMTGEASTDTQYF
TRBJ2-1 | TRBV30 | CAWSLRSGGQFF
TRBJ1-1 | TRBV10-3 | CAIREDRVNEAFF
TRBJ2-7 | TRBV25-1 | CASSESEREDYEQYF
TRBJ2-7 | TRBV6-5 | CASSPGTLRWQYF
TRBJ1-2 | TRBV30 | CAWSTRLSFYGYTF